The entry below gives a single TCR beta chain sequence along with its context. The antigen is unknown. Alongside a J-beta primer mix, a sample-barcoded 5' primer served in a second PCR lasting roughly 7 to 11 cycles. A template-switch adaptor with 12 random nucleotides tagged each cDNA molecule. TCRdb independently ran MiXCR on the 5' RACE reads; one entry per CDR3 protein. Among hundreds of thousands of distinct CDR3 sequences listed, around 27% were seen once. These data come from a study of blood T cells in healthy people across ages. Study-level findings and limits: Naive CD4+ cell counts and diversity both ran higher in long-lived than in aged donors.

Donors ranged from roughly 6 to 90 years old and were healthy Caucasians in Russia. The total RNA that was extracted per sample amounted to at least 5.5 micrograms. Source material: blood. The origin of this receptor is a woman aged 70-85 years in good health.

CDR3 loop: CASNREAQETQYF. Here the CDR3 DNA reads TGTGCCAGCAATAGGGAGGCCCAAGAGACCCAGTACTTC. The chain combines TRBV2 with TRBJ2-5; D possibly corresponds to TRBD2 (6 bases). Germline V gene data show CDR1 as SNHLY and CDR2 as FYNNEI. Deletions cut 7 bases from V and 1 base from J, with 10 bases between. This CDR3 comprises 13 residues.